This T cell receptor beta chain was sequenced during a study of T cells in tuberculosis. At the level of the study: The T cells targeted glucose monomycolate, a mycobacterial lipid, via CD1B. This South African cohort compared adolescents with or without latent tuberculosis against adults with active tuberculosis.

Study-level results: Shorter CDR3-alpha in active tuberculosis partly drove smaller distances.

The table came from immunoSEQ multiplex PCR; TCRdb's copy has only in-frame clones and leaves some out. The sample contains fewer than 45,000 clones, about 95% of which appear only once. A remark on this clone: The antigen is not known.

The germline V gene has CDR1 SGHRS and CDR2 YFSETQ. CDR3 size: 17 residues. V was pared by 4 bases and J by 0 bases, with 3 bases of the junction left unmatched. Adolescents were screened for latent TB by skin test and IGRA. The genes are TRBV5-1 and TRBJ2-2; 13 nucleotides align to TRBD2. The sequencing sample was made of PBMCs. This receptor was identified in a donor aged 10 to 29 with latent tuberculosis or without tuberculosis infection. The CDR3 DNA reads TGCGCCAGCAGCCGGACTAGCGGGGGTTCGAACACCGGGGAGCTGTTTTTT. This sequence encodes CASSRTSGGSNTGELFF.